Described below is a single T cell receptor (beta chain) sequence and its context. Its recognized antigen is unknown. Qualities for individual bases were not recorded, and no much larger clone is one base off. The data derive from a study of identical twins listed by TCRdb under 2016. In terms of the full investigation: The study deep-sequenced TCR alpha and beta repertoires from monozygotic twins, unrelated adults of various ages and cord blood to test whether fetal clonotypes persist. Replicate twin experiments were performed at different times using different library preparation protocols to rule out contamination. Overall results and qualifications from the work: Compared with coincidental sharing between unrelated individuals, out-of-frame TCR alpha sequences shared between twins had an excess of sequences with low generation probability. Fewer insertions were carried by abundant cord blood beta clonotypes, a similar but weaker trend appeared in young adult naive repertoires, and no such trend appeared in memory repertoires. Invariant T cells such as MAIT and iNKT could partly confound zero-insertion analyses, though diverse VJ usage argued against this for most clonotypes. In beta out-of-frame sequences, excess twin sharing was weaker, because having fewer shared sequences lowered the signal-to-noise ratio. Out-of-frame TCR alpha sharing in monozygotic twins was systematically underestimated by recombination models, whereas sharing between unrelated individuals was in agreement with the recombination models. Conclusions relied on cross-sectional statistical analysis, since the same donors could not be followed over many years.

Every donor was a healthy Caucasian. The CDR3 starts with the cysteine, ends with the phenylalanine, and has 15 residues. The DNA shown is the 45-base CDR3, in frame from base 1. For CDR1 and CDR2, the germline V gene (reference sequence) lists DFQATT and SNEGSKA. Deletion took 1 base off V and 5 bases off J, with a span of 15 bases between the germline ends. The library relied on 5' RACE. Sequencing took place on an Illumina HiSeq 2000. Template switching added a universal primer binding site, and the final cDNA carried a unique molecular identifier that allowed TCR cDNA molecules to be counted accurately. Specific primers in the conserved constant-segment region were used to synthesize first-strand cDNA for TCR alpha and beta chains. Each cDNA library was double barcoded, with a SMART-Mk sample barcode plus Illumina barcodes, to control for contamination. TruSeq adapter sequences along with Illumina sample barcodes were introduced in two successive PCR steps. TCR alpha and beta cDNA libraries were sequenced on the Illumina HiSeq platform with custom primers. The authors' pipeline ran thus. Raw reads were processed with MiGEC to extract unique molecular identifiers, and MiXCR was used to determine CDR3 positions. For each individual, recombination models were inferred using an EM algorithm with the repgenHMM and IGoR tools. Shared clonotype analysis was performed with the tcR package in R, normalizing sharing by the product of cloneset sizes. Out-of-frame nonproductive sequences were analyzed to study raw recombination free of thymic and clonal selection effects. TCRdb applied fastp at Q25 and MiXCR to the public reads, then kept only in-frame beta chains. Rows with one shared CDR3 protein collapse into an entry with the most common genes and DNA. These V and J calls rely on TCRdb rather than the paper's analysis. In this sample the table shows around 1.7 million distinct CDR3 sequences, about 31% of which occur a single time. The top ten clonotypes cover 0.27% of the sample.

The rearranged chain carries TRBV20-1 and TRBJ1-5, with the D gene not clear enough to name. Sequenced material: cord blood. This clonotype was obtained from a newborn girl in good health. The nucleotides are TGCAGTGCTAGAGCCCGAACAGATCAGGATCAGCCCCAGCATTTT. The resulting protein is CSARARTDQDQPQHF.